A single sample gave rise to the 21 T cell receptor beta chains below, sequenced in a study of blood T cell repertoires in COVID-19. The method was immunoSEQ multiplex PCR; TCRdb's version includes in-frame clones alone and lacks a portion of them. The table shows 240,000 or so clones, with around 80% occurring only once. Specimen: peripheral blood. The receptors shown here come from a woman in her late teens or twenties with acute or convalescent COVID-19.

The chain employs TRBV10-2 and TRBJ2-5; tentative D call: TRBD2 (6 bases). Germline V gives CDR1 WSHSY, CDR2 SAAADI. The CDR3 is 15 amino acids. V was shortened by 5 bases and J by 3 bases, with 16 bases between the two germline ends. CDR3 residues: CASSPRGWAEETQYF. The CDR3 coding sequence is TGCGCCAGCAGTCCTCGGGGGTGGGCCGAAGAGACCCAGTACTTC.

This clone was detected only a few times. The identical CDR3 is also encoded by other nucleotide sequences in the sample. The chain has TRBV7-9 and TRBJ2-2, with D possibly TRBD1 on 5 matching bases. CDR1 is SEHNR and CDR2 is FQNEAQ in the germline V gene (reference sequence). Trimming cost V 2 bases and J 1 base, with 5 bases left between them. The CDR3 totals 14 residues. The CDR3 region has the DNA TGTGCCAGCAGCTTACAGGGGAACACCGGGGAGCTGTTTTTT. Protein sequence: CASSLQGNTGELFF.

The CDR3 DNA follows: TGTGCCAGCAGCCAAGCGTGGACAGGGTACACAGATACGCAGTATTTT. Amino acids: CASSQAWTGYTDTQYF. The chain employs TRBV14 and TRBJ2-3, with 8 bases that match TRBD1. Germline V CDR1 and CDR2: SGHDN, FVKESK. This CDR3 has 16 amino acids. The V gene end was trimmed by 1 base and the J gene end by 2 bases; junction bases not matched to a gene: 5.

The chain joins TRBV30 to TRBJ1-2, with D perhaps TRBD1 (5 bases). Germline values: CDR1 GTSNPN, CDR2 SVGIG (reference sequence). The ends were cut back, 4 bases at V and 8 bases at J, with 14 bases in the middle. The CDR3 totals 12 residues. The CDR3 DNA follows: TGTGCCTGGATGCAGGGAGGCGAAGGCTACACCTTC. Its translation: CAWMQGGEGYTF.

This clone was counted between two and nine times. This sequence joins TRBV29-1 and TRBJ2-1, with TRBD2 matching over 9 bases. The CDR3 spans 14 residues. Germline CDR1 SQVTM, CDR2 ANQGSEA. V trimming: 4 bases; J trimming: 0 bases; junction bases outside the gene matches: 1. The CDR3 sequence is CSVVSGSSYNEQFF. The CDR3 nucleotides are TGCAGCGTTGTTAGCGGGAGCTCCTACAATGAGCAGTTCTTC.

The genes are TRBV20-1 and TRBJ1-1; D is ambiguous. V shed 3 bases and J shed 2 bases, with 13 bases lying between them. CDR1 and CDR2 from the germline V gene are DFQATT and SNEGSKA (reference sequence). The CDR3 has 14 amino acids. The CDR3 loop reads CSASTQTGNTEAFF. The DNA of the CDR3 is TGCAGTGCTAGTACCCAGACGGGTAACACTGAAGCTTTCTTT.

The chain couples TRBV6-2 or TRBV6-3 to TRBJ1-6; 7 nucleotides agree with TRBD1. V lost 6 bases and J lost 0; bases outside the gene matches: 11. Germline CDR1 and CDR2: MNHEY and SVGEGT. CDR3 size: 18 residues. CDR3 in DNA: TGTGCCAGCAGCCGGACCGGGACAGTGAGCTCCTATAATTCACCCCTCCACTTT. It yields the protein CASSRTGTVSSYNSPLHF.

This sequence joins TRBV30 and TRBJ1-2; D might be TRBD1 (5 bases). Germline CDR1 reads GTSNPN; CDR2 reads SVGIG (reference sequence). Trimming removed 0 bases from V and 0 bases from J, with 14 bases in between. The CDR3 is 16 amino acids. The CDR3 DNA is TGTGCCTGGAGTGTAGGAGGGGCTCCGGCTAACTATGGCTACACCTTC. Translated, it gives CAWSVGGAPANYGYTF.

The V and J genes are TRBV27 and TRBJ2-7; D is possibly TRBD1 (5 bases). The germline V and J ends were trimmed by 2 bases and 2 bases, with 10 bases remaining between them. The CDR3 has 14 residues. Germline CDR1 is MNHEY and CDR2 is SMNVEV (reference sequence). CDR3 loop: CASSLVGRAYEQYF. The CDR3 DNA reads as TGTGCCAGCAGTTTAGTAGGCAGGGCCTACGAGCAGTACTTC.

This CDR3 reads CASSLIRETQYF. As DNA, the CDR3 is TGTGCCAGCAGCTTAATCCGAGAGACCCAGTACTTC. The chain carries TRBV7-8 and TRBJ2-5, with no clear D. This CDR3 is built from 12 residues. V was clipped by 2 bases and J by 4 bases, with 5 bases between them. Germline values: CDR1 SGHVS, CDR2 FQNEAQ. The entire variable domain, with the rest obtained from reference TRBV7-8 and TRBJ2-5, is as follows: GAGVSQSPRYKVAKRGQDVALRCDPISGHVSLFWYQQALGQGPEFLTYFQNEAQLDKSGLPSDRFFAERPEGSVSTLKIQRTQQEDSAVYLCASSLIRETQYFGPGTRLLVL.

The chain is built from TRBV10-3 and TRBJ1-6; 7 bases map to TRBD1. The CDR3 extends over 14 amino acids. Germline V CDR1 and CDR2: ENHRY, SYGVKD. J lost 5 bases, V lost 5 bases, and 3 bases had no gene match. CDR3 coding DNA: TGTGCCATCAGTCGGGACAGAGATAATTCACCCCTCCACTTT. It translates to CAISRDRDNSPLHF.

V usage is TRBV10-1 and J usage is TRBJ1-1, with a weak D call TRBD1 (5 bases). V lost 0 bases and J 11 bases, leaving 10 bases between the germline ends. CDR3 length equals 12 residues. Germline lookup yields CDR1 WNHNN and CDR2 SYGVQD (reference sequence). DNA of the CDR3: TGCGCCAGCAGTGAGTCGGGGGGAACGGCTTTCTTT. This codes for CASSESGGTAFF.

Here the CDR3 DNA reads TGTGCCACCCGGACTAGCGGTCAAGAGACCCAGTACTTC. This gives the protein CATRTSGQETQYF. J is TRBJ2-5 and V is TRBV3-1 (or the pseudogene TRBV3-2), with 10 nucleotides matching TRBD2. The CDR3 is 13 amino acids. CDR1 is LGHDT, CDR2 YNNKEL, per germline (reference sequence). Germline trimming cut 10 bases from V and 2 bases from J; bases unmatched to any gene: 4.

To note about this clone: The junction does not match germline at one end; this may be a read error. The V and J genes are TRBV7-9 and TRBJ1-5; D may be TRBD1 (6 bases). Germline CDR1 reads SEHNR; CDR2 reads FQNEAQ (reference sequence). CDR3 length: 15 residues. CDR3 coding DNA: TGTGCCAGCAGCGACAGGATCGGTGATAATCCGCCCCAGCATTTT. Translation gives CASSDRIGDNPPQHF.

This chain links TRBV6-5 with TRBJ1-1, with D possibly matching TRBD1 (6 bases). Per germline, CDR1 MNHEY and CDR2 SVGAGI. The CDR3 has 15 amino acids. Trimming stripped 2 bases from V and 2 bases from J, with 12 bases between. The CDR3 sequence is CASSYGQIRNTEAFF. CDR3 bases: TGTGCCAGCAGTTACGGACAGATAAGAAACACTGAAGCTTTCTTT.

The V gene is TRBV21-1, the J gene TRBJ2-2; the table's D gene call, TRBD1, was not cross checked with the DNA. TRBV21-1 is a pseudogene segment. The CDR3 runs to 17 residues. This CDR3 reads CASSMIERGKNTGELFF. The CDR3 bases are TGTGCCAGCAGCATGATTGAAAGGGGGAAGAACACCGGGGAGCTGTTTTTT.

This chain links TRBV6-1 with TRBJ2-1; 10 nucleotides align to TRBD2. V shed 0 bases, J shed 0 bases, and the junction held 11 bases outside the gene matches. CDR1 is MNHNS, CDR2 SASEGT, per germline. This CDR3 is 20 amino acids long. CDR3 protein: CASSEAPGTSATSSYNEQFF. Here the CDR3 DNA reads TGTGCCAGCAGTGAAGCCCCCGGGACTAGCGCGACGAGCTCCTACAATGAGCAGTTCTTC.

This clone was detected only once. The chain couples TRBV19 to TRBJ1-1, with D unresolved. Trimming removed 4 bases at V and 4 bases at J, with 10 bases between. The CDR3 loop spans 13 amino acids. Germline V gene lookup returns CDR1 LNHDA and CDR2 SQIVND (reference sequence). CDR3 sequence (DNA): TGTGCCAGTAGTACAGGTTTTATCACTGAAGCTTTCTTT. Translated, it gives CASSTGFITEAFF.

The rearrangement uses TRBV10-2 and TRBJ1-1; D perhaps matches TRBD1 (6 bases). Trimming left V 7 bases short and J 0 bases short, with 12 bases between. Per germline, CDR1 WSHSY and CDR2 SAAADI. The CDR3 consists of 14 residues. This chain's CDR3 is CASTTGTMNTEAFF. As DNA, the CDR3 is TGCGCCAGCACGACCGGGACAATGAACACTGAAGCTTTCTTT.

This clone appeared a few times. The chain has TRBV27 and TRBJ1-5; 9 bases map to TRBD1. Trimming removed 3 bases from V and 1 base from J; junction bases left unmatched: 4. This CDR3 has 16 residues. Germline CDR1 is MNHEY and CDR2 is SMNVEV (reference sequence). The DNA of the CDR3 is TGTGCCAGCAGTTTCCACGGGACAGGGAGCAATCAGCCCCAGCATTTT. This sequence encodes CASSFHGTGSNQPQHF.

The chain combines TRBV2 with TRBJ2-2, with D tentatively TRBD2 (6 bases). In germline, CDR1 is SNHLY, CDR2 FYNNEI. This CDR3 contains 14 residues. V shed 7 bases and J shed 0 bases, with 9 bases lying between them. In nucleotides, the CDR3 is TGTGCCAGCACACAGCGGGCGAACACCGGGGAGCTGTTTTTT. Encoded protein: CASTQRANTGELFF.